Sequencing of this TCR beta chain was carried out in a study of blood T cell repertoires in COVID-19. Whole-study context: Sources were T cells, B-cell-depleted T cells, or PBMCs; the material itself was cDNA or gDNA.

The germline CDR1 and CDR2 sequences are MNHEY and SMNVEV (reference sequence). The CDR3 loop spans 14 amino acids. Trimming removed 7 bases from V and 4 bases from J, with 17 bases in between. Only in-frame clones appear in the TCRdb table, and some are missing; sequencing was by immunoSEQ multiplex PCR. Seen here are hundreds of thousands of clones, over 75% observed once, and the top ten hold around 5.7%. This chain links TRBV27 with TRBJ2-7; a possible D gene is TRBD2 (6 bases). Sequencing was performed on peripheral blood. This clonotype was obtained from an elderly man with acute or convalescent COVID-19. CDR3 residues: CASKVGAGKYEQYF. CDR3 DNA: TGTGCCAGCAAAGTTGGCGCGGGGAAATACGAGCAGTACTTC.